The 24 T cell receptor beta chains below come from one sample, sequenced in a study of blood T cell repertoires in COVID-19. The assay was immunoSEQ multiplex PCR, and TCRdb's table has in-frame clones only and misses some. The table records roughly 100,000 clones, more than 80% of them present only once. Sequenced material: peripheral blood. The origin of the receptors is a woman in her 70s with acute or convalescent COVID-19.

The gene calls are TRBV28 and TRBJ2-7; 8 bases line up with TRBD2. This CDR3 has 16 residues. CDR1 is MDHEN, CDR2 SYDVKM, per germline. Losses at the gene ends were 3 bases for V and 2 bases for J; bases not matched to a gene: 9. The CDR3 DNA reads TGTGCCAGCAGTTTCGCTTTCCGGGGGGGAGCCTACGAGCAGTACTTC. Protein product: CASSFAFRGGAYEQYF.

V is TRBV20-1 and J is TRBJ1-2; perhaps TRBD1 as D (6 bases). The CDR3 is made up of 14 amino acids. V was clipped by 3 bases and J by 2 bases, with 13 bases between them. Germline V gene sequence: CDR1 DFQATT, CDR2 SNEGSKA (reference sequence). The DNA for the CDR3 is TGCAGTGCTAGTGGGGGGCAGGGAAACTATGGCTACACCTTC. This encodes CSASGGQGNYGYTF.

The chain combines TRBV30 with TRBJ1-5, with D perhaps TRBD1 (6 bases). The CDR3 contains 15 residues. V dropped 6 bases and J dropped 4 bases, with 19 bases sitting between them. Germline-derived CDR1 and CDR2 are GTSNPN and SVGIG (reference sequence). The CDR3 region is CACATGRAPNQPQHF. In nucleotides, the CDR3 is TGTGCCTGCGCGACAGGTAGGGCCCCTAATCAGCCCCAGCATTTT.

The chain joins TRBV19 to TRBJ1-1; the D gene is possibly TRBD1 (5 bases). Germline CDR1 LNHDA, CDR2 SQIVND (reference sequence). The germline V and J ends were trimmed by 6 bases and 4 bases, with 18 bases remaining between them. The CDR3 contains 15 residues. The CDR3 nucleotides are TGTGCCAGTAGGCCGGGCGGGGGTCGGTTCACTGAAGCTTTCTTT. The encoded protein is CASRPGGGRFTEAFF.

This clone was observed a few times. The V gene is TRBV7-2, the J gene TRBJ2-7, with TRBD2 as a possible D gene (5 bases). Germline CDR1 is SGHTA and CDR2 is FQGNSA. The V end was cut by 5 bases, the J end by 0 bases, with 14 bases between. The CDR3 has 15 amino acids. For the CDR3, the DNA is TGTGCCAGCAGCCTTGGGCGGGCGCTCTCCTACGAGCAGTACTTC. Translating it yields CASSLGRALSYEQYF.

DNA of the CDR3: TGTGCCAGCAGAGGCGGGGCGGGAGCTAGAACAGATACGCAGTATTTT. Translated, it gives CASRGGAGARTDTQYF. The J gene is TRBJ2-3, the V gene TRBV27, with 7 positions matching TRBD2. The CDR3 contains 16 residues. The V and J ends lost 6 bases and 3 bases, in that order; junction bases with no gene match: 12. Looked up from germline, CDR1 is MNHEY and CDR2 is SMNVEV (reference sequence).

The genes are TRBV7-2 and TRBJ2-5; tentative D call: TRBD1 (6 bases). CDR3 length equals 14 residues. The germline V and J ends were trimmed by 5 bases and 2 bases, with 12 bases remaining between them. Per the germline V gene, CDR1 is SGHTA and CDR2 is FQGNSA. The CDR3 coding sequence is TGTGCCAGCAGCCTACTACAGGGACAAGAGACCCAGTACTTC. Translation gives CASSLLQGQETQYF.

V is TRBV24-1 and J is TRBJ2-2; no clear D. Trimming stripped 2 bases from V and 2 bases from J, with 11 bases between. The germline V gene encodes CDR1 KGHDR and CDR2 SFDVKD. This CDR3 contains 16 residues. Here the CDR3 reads CATSDSGYINTGELFF. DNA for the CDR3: TGTGCCACCAGTGATTCAGGATACATAAACACCGGGGAGCTGTTTTTT.

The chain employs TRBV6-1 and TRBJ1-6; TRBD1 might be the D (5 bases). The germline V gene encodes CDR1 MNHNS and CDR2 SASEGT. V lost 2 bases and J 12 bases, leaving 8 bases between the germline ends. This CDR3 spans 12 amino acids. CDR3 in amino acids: CASSERGLPLHF. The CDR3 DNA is TGTGCCAGCAGTGAAAGGGGCTTACCCCTCCACTTT.

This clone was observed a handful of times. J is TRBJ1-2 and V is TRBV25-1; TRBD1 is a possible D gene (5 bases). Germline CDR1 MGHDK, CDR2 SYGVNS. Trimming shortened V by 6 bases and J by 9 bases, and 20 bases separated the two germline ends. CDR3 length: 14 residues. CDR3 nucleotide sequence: TGTGCCAGCAGCAACGAACCCCTGACAGCGAGCTACACCTTC. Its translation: CASSNEPLTASYTF.

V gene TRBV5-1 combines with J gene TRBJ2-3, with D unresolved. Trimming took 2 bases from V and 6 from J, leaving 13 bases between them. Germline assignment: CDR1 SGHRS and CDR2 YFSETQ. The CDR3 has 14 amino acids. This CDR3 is CASSFDSQPDTQYF. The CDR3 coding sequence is TGCGCCAGCAGCTTTGACTCCCAACCGGATACGCAGTATTTT.

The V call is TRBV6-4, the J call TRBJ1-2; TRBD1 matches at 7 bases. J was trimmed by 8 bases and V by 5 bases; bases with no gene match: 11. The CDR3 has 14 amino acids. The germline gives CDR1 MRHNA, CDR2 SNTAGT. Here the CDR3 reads CASSSTTGAQGYTF. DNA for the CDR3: TGTGCCAGCAGTTCCACCACAGGGGCTCAGGGCTACACCTTC.

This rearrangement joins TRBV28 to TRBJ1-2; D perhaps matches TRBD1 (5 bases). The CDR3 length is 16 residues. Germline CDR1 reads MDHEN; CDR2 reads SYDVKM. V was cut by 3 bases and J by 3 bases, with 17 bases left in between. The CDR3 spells CASSFLQVGLDYGYTF. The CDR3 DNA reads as TGTGCCAGCAGTTTTTTACAGGTTGGCTTGGACTATGGCTACACCTTC.

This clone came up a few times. The CDR3 region has the DNA TGTGCCAGTAGTCCCGGGACTCTCCTCGGGGTTTCCAATTCACCCCTCCACTTT. It codes for CASSPGTLLGVSNSPLHF. The chain is built from TRBV19 and TRBJ1-6; TRBD1 is a possible D gene (5 bases). This CDR3 comprises 18 residues. With 5 bases removed from V and 7 bases from J, the gap between germline ends came to 24 bases. Germline loops: CDR1 LNHDA, CDR2 SQIVND (reference sequence).

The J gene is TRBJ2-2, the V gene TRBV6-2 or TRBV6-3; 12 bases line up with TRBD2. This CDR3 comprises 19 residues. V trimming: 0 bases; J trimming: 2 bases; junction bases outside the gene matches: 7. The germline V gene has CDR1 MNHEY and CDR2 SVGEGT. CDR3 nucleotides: TGTGCCAGCAGTTACTCTGTTCTAGCGGGGGGGCCAAACACCGGGGAGCTGTTTTTT. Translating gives CASSYSVLAGGPNTGELFF.

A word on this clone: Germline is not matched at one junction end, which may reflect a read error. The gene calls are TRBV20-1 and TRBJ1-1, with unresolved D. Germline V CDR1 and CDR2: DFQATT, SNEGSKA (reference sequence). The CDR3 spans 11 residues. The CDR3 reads CRARGPAEAFF. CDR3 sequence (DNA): TGCAGGGCTAGAGGCCCGGCTGAAGCTTTCTTT.

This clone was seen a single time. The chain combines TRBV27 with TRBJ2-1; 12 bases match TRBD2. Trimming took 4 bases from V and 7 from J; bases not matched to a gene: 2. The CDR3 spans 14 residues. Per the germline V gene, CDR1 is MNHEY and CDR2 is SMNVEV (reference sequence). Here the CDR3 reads CASSSGTSGNEQFF. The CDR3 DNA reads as TGTGCCAGCAGTTCCGGGACTAGCGGGAATGAGCAGTTCTTC.

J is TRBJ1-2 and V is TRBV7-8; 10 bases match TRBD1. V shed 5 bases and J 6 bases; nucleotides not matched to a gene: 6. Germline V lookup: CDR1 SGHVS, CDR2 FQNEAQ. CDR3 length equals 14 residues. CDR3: CASSQTGGIHGYTF. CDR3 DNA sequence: TGTGCCAGCAGCCAGACAGGGGGCATCCATGGCTACACCTTC.

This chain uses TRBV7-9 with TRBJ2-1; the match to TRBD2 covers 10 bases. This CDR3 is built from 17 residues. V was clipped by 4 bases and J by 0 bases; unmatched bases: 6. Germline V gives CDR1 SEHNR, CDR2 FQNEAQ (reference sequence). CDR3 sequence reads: CASSSPRTSGSYNEQFF. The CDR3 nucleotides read TGTGCCAGCAGCTCCCCCCGGACTAGCGGCTCCTACAATGAGCAGTTCTTC.

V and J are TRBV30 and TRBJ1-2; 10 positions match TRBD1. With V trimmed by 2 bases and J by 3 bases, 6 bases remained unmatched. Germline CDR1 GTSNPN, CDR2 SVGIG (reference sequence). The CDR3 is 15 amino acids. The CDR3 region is CAWSPTGGRYYGYTF. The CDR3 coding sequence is TGTGCCTGGAGTCCGACAGGGGGCAGGTACTATGGCTACACCTTC.

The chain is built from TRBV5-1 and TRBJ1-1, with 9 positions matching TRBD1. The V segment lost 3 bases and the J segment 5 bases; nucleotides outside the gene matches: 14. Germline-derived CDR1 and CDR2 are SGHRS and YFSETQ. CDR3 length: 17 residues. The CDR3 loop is CASSSPPFGTGRTEAFF. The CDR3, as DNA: TGCGCCAGCAGCTCCCCCCCCTTCGGGACAGGGAGGACTGAAGCTTTCTTT.

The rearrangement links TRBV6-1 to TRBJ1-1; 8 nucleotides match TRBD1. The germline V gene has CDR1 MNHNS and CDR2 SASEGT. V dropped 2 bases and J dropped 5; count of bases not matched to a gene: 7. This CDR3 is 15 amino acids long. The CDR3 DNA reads TGTGCCAGCAGTGAACAAGACAGGGGACAAACTGAAGCTTTCTTT. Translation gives CASSEQDRGQTEAFF.

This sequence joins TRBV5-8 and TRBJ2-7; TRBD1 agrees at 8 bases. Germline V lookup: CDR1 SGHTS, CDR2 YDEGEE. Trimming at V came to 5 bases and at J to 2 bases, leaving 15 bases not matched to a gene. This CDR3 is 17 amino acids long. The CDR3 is CASSKLPQGQVAYEQYF. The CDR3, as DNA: TGTGCCAGCAGTAAGCTCCCCCAGGGACAGGTAGCCTACGAGCAGTACTTC.

The CDR3 loop is CASSSGTTYNEQFF. The CDR3 region has the DNA TGCGCCAGCAGCTCCGGGACTACGTACAATGAGCAGTTCTTC. This sequence joins TRBV5-1 and TRBJ2-1, with 7 bases that match TRBD2. CDR1 is SGHRS and CDR2 is YFSETQ in the germline V gene. The CDR3 contains 14 residues. J was trimmed by 4 bases and V by 3 bases; bases with no gene match: 4.